These 25 T cell receptor beta chains originate from one sample sequenced in a study of blood T cell repertoires in COVID-19. TCRdb's table, derived via immunoSEQ multiplex PCR, lists solely in-frame clones and lacks some. The sample carries roughly 200,000 clones, roughly 76% recorded once. The sequencing sample was made of peripheral blood. Every receptor here comes from a woman between 40 and 50 years old with COVID-19, enrolled during active disease.

The chain joins TRBV2 to TRBJ1-3, with D maybe TRBD1 (5 bases). The CDR3 totals 16 residues. Germline assignment: CDR1 SNHLY and CDR2 FYNNEI. Trimming pared 7 bases from V and 0 bases from J, leaving 16 bases between. The chain's CDR3 is CASTLNRQSSGNTIYF. CDR3 DNA: TGTGCCAGCACTTTGAACAGGCAAAGCTCTGGAAACACCATATATTTT.

This chain uses TRBV9 with TRBJ1-2; a weak D match, TRBD1 (5 bases). Germline-derived CDR1 and CDR2 are SGDLS and YYNGEE. The length of the CDR3 is 13 residues. Trimming removed 3 bases at V and 3 bases at J, with 9 bases between. CDR3 protein: CASSATVDYGYTF. CDR3 nucleotides: TGTGCCAGCAGCGCGACAGTAGACTATGGCTACACCTTC.

The chain is built from TRBV5-1 and TRBJ1-2; TRBD1 agrees at 8 bases. The V and J ends lost 2 bases and 4 bases, in that order; junction bases with no gene match: 13. CDR1 is SGHRS, CDR2 YFSETQ, per germline. This CDR3 spans 17 amino acids. The DNA for the CDR3 is TGCGCCAGCAGCTTATATTCCGGACAGGGAAGCGCCTATGGCTACACCTTC. It translates to CASSLYSGQGSAYGYTF.

The rearrangement uses TRBV11-2 and TRBJ1-1; 7 bases are shared with TRBD1. Looked up from germline, CDR1 is SGHAT and CDR2 is FQNNGV. The V gene end was trimmed by 1 base and the J gene end by 6 bases; junction bases not matched to a gene: 5. This CDR3 contains 14 residues. CDR3 nucleotides: TGTGCCAGCAGCTTAGCAGGGGGGCTCGCTGAAGCTTTCTTT. It translates to CASSLAGGLAEAFF.

This clone was found once. CDR3 sequence: CASSTGPGTANEQFF. The CDR3 DNA sequence: TGCGCCAGCAGCACCGGTCCCGGGACAGCGAATGAGCAGTTCTTC. This chain uses TRBV5-1 with TRBJ2-1, with 7 bases that match TRBD1. Germline V gives CDR1 SGHRS, CDR2 YFSETQ. The V gene end was trimmed by 4 bases and the J gene end by 7 bases; junction bases not matched to a gene: 11. The CDR3 contains 15 residues.

This clone was counted once. This chain links TRBV6-1 with TRBJ1-2; possible D gene TRBD1, 6 bases. The CDR3 consists of 13 residues. Germline assignment: CDR1 MNHNS and CDR2 SASEGT. V shed 2 bases and J shed 4 bases, with 8 bases lying between them. The CDR3 reads CASSEQGTYGYTF. The DNA of the CDR3 is TGTGCCAGCAGTGAACAGGGGACCTATGGCTACACCTTC.

The chain links TRBV4-1 to TRBJ2-7; 10 nucleotides line up with TRBD1. V gave up 0 bases and J gave up 2 bases; unmatched junction bases: 10. The germline gives CDR1 MGHRA, CDR2 YSYEKL. The CDR3 is made up of 18 amino acids. The CDR3 coding sequence is TGCGCCAGCAGCCAAGATGGTGGGACAGGGGCCGGGACCTACGAGCAGTACTTC. As protein: CASSQDGGTGAGTYEQYF.

This clone was recorded many times. This chain connects TRBV7-8 to TRBJ1-5; tentatively, D is TRBD1 (5 bases). Germline CDR1 SGHVS, CDR2 FQNEAQ. The germline V and J ends were trimmed by 1 base and 7 bases, with 17 bases remaining between them. CDR3 size: 16 residues. The CDR3 protein is CASSLGGAGLSQPQHF. The CDR3, as DNA: TGTGCCAGCAGCTTAGGCGGTGCAGGGTTGAGCCAGCCCCAGCATTTT. Variable domain in full (rest from reference TRBV7-8 and TRBJ1-5): GAGVSQSPRYKVAKRGQDVALRCDPISGHVSLFWYQQALGQGPEFLTYFQNEAQLDKSGLPSDRFFAERPEGSVSTLKIQRTQQEDSAVYLCASSLGGAGLSQPQHFGDGTRLSIL.

A single count supports this clone. The chain has TRBV5-1 and TRBJ2-1, with D unresolved. This CDR3 contains 15 residues. Trimming pared 4 bases from V and 1 base from J, leaving 12 bases between. The germline V gene encodes CDR1 SGHRS and CDR2 YFSETQ. The CDR3 DNA is TGCGCCAGCAGCCCCTCTAGAGCTTCCTACAATGAGCAGTTCTTC. This encodes CASSPSRASYNEQFF.

The chain is built from TRBV5-6 and TRBJ2-7; D perhaps matches TRBD1 (6 bases). Trimming left V 4 bases short and J 0 bases short, with 8 bases between. The CDR3 totals 13 residues. CDR1 is SGHDT, CDR2 YYEEEE, per germline. The CDR3 sequence: CASSKTGSYEQYV. The CDR3 DNA sequence: TGTGCCAGCAGCAAGACAGGCTCCTACGAGCAGTACGTC.

This chain connects TRBV5-1 to TRBJ1-1; TRBD1 matches at 7 bases. Germline CDR1 SGHRS, CDR2 YFSETQ. This CDR3 has 12 residues. Trimming removed 3 bases from V and 6 bases from J; junction bases left unmatched: 2. CDR3 nucleotides: TGCGCCAGCAGCTGGACAGGTCCTGAAGCTTTCTTT. It yields the protein CASSWTGPEAFF.

The V gene is TRBV5-6, the J gene TRBJ2-3; D may be TRBD2 (6 bases). V was clipped by 0 bases and J by 1 base, with 15 bases between them. This CDR3 spans 17 amino acids. The germline V gene encodes CDR1 SGHDT and CDR2 YYEEEE. The CDR3 loop reads CASSLGPWEEGTDTQYF. The CDR3 DNA sequence: TGTGCCAGCAGCTTGGGCCCGTGGGAGGAGGGCACAGATACGCAGTATTTT.

The rearrangement joins TRBV6-1 to TRBJ2-3, with 13 bases lining up with TRBD2. The CDR3 has 17 residues. Per the germline V gene, CDR1 is MNHNS and CDR2 is SASEGT. The V and J ends lost 1 base and 4 bases, in that order; junction bases with no gene match: 5. CDR3 sequence: CASSEEGLAGEPDTQYF. Written as DNA, the CDR3 is TGTGCCAGCAGTGAAGAAGGACTAGCGGGAGAACCAGATACGCAGTATTTT.

This sequence joins TRBV27 and TRBJ1-1; 8 bases are shared with TRBD1. Looked up from germline, CDR1 is MNHEY and CDR2 is SMNVEV (reference sequence). The trim removed 4 bases at V and 3 bases at J, leaving 13 bases unmatched. The CDR3 is made up of 17 amino acids. The CDR3 loop is CASSYRGWSASDTEAFF. As DNA, the CDR3 is TGTGCCAGCAGTTACAGGGGGTGGTCAGCTTCGGACACTGAAGCTTTCTTT.

This clone was picked up a small number of times. J is TRBJ2-2 and V is TRBV2, with 11 bases that match TRBD2. Germline CDR1 is SNHLY and CDR2 is FYNNEI. The CDR3 extends over 15 amino acids. Trimming at V came to 11 bases and at J to 7 bases, leaving 12 bases not matched to a gene. The CDR3 sequence: CASRLAGGGSGELFF. CDR3 bases: TGTGCCTCCCGGCTAGCGGGAGGCGGGAGCGGGGAGCTGTTTTTT.

This chain links TRBV7-3 with TRBJ2-7; 10 bases match TRBD2. CDR3 length equals 15 residues. J was trimmed by 6 bases and V by 4 bases; bases with no gene match: 9. The germline CDR1 and CDR2 sequences are SGHTA and FQGTGA. The CDR3 region has the DNA TGTGCCAGCAGCTCCCGTAGCGGGGGGCTATCCGAGCAGTACGTC. The encoded protein is CASSSRSGGLSEQYV.

The V and J genes are TRBV6-5 and TRBJ2-7; TRBD2 might be the D (6 bases). Per germline, CDR1 MNHEY and CDR2 SVGAGI. V was clipped by 5 bases and J by 2 bases, with 13 bases between them. This CDR3 region has 14 residues. DNA of the CDR3: TGTGCCAGCAGTCCGCCGGGACTCACCTACGAGCAGTACTTC. This codes for CASSPPGLTYEQYF.

This sequence joins TRBV30 and TRBJ2-7; D is ambiguous. This CDR3 contains 12 residues. The germline CDR1 and CDR2 sequences are GTSNPN and SVGIG (reference sequence). Between the trimmed V and J ends, which lost 3 bases and 4 bases, there was a span of 10 bases. CDR3 in DNA: TGTGCCTGGAGGGCAGATTCATACGAGCAGTACTTC. Encoded protein: CAWRADSYEQYF.

The chain has TRBV10-3 and TRBJ2-5, with 10 bases lining up with TRBD2. Per germline, CDR1 ENHRY and CDR2 SYGVKD. The CDR3 sequence is 18 residues long. After removal of 5 bases from V and 5 bases from J, the junction contained 17 bases not matched to a gene. CDR3 in amino acids: CAISKTEKGLAGDETQYF. CDR3 DNA sequence: TGTGCCATCAGTAAGACAGAAAAGGGGCTAGCGGGAGACGAGACCCAGTACTTC.

The gene calls are TRBV4-1 and TRBJ1-5; possibly TRBD1 for D (6 bases). V gave up 1 base and J gave up 4 bases, with 17 bases separating them. Germline V CDR1 and CDR2: MGHRA, YSYEKL. The CDR3 contains 17 residues. The CDR3 loop is CASSQGGGREANQPQHF. The CDR3 coding sequence is TGCGCCAGCAGCCAAGGAGGGGGGCGGGAGGCTAATCAGCCCCAGCATTTT.

This sequence joins TRBV28 and TRBJ1-5; D not resolved. Looked up from germline, CDR1 is MDHEN and CDR2 is SYDVKM. There are 13 residues in the CDR3. V lost 5 bases, J lost 5 bases, and 10 bases lay in between. The CDR3 loop is CASSPPGDQPQHF. The CDR3 nucleotides are TGTGCCAGCAGTCCCCCCGGGGATCAGCCCCAGCATTTT.

J is TRBJ2-1 and V is TRBV19; 7 nucleotides line up with TRBD2. J lost 1 base, V lost 5 bases, and 5 bases had no gene match. The CDR3 loop spans 15 amino acids. Germline lookup yields CDR1 LNHDA and CDR2 SQIVND (reference sequence). This CDR3 is CASSLTSESYNEQFF. The DNA of the CDR3 is TGTGCCAGTAGTTTAACTAGCGAGTCCTACAATGAGCAGTTCTTC. The whole variable domain, filled in from reference TRBV19 and TRBJ2-1, reads DGGITQSPKYLFRKEGQNVTLSCEQNLNHDAMYWYRQDPGQGLRLIYYSQIVNDFQKGDIAEGYSVSREKKESFPLTVTSAQKNPTAFYLCASSLTSESYNEQFFGPGTRLTVL.

J is TRBJ2-5 and V is TRBV2; D possibly corresponds to TRBD2 (5 bases). Germline V gives CDR1 SNHLY, CDR2 FYNNEI. V lost 5 bases and J 0 bases, leaving 13 bases between the germline ends. The CDR3 sequence is 15 residues long. The DNA for the CDR3 is TGTGCCAGCAGTAGCCACGACGGGGACCAAGAGACCCAGTACTTC. Encoded protein: CASSSHDGDQETQYF.

The CDR3 DNA sequence: TGTGCCAGCAGCATGGACAGTTACAATGAGCAGTTCTTC. It codes for CASSMDSYNEQFF. The chain links TRBV7-9 to TRBJ2-1; D may be TRBD1 (6 bases). This CDR3 comprises 13 residues. CDR1 and CDR2 from the germline V gene are SEHNR and FQNEAQ (reference sequence). V was pared by 5 bases and J by 4 bases, with 9 bases between.

The genes are TRBV10-1 and TRBJ2-5, with a tentative D call TRBD2 (6 bases). V was shortened by 2 bases and J by 7 bases, with 20 bases between the two germline ends. The CDR3 spans 16 residues. CDR1 and CDR2 from the germline V gene are WNHNN and SYGVQD (reference sequence). The CDR3 region has the DNA TGCGCCAGCAGTGAGGGAGCGGAGGTGCCCGGGGGGACCCAGTACTTC. It yields the protein CASSEGAEVPGGTQYF.